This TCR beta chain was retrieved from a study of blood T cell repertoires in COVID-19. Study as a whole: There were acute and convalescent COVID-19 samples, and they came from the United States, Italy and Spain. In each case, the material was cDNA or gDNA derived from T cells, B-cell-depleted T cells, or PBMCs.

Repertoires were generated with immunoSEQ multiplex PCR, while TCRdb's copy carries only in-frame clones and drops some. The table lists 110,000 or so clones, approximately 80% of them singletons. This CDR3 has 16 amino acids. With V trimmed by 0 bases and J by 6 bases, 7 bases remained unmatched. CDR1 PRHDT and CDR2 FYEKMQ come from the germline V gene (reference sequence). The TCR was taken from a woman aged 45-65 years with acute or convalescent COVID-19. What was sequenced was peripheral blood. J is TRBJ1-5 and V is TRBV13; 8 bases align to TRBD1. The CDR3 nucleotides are TGTGCCAGCAGCTTAGGGGGTACAGGGGGTGGTCAGCCCCAGCATTTT. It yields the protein CASSLGGTGGGQPQHF.